The clone carrying this T cell receptor (beta chain) was counted a few times. Its cognate antigen is unknown. Cultured CD4+ T cell DNA underwent sequencing with the Oncomine TCR Beta short-read assay. Genomic DNA from cultured CD4+ T cells was extracted. One entry per CDR3 protein, called by TCRdb with MiXCR from the PCR reads. Found here are about 7,300 distinct CDR3 sequences, around 60% of them singletons; the top ten hold approximately 15%. From germline, CDR1 is LNHDA and CDR2 SQIVND (reference sequence). V was trimmed by 5 bases and J by 6 bases, leaving 16 bases between them. The CDR3 is 15 residues long. The record originates from a study of vaccination and CD4 T cells after COVID-19. Treatment noted: roughly 11-day PBMC culture with coronavirus spike peptide pools or control peptides (ViraFEST assay). Researchers reported culturing about 2 million PBMCs per well with approximately 9.6 IU/ml IL-2 and about 9 ug/ml peptide pools.

Study conclusions and caveats: Within the convalescent patients, spike mono-reactivity was found in 304 of 307 vaccine-specific clones.

The source of this sequence is a human donor with COVID-19. This chain uses TRBV19 with TRBJ2-2; a weak D match, TRBD1 (6 bases). The sample consisted of cultured CD4+ T cells from blood, taken after SARS-CoV-2 vaccination. The CDR3 DNA reads as TGTGCCAGTAGTTCAAATCAACAGGGAGCCGGGGAGCTGTTTTTT. Translation gives CASSSNQQGAGELFF.